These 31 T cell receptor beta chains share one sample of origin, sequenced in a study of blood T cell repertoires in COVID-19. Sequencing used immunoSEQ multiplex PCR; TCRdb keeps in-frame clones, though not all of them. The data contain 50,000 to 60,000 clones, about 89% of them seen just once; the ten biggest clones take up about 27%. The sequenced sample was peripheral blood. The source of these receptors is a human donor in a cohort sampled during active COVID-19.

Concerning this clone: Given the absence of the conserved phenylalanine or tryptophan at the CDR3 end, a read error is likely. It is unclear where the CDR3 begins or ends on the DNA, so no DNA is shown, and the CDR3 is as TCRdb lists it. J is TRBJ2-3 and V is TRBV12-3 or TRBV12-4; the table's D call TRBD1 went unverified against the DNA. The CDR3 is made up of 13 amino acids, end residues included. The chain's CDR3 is CASSSTGFRIEHI.

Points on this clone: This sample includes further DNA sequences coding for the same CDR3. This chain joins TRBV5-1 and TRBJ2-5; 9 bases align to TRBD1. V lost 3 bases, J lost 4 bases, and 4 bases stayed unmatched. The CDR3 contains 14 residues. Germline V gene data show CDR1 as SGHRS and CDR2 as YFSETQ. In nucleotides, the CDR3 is TGCGCCAGCAGCTCCGGACAGGGGAGAGAGACCCAGTACTTC. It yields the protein CASSSGQGRETQYF.

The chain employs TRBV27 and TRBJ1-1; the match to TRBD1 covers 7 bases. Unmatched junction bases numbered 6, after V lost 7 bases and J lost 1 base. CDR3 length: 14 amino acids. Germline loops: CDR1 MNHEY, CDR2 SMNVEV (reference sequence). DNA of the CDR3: TGTGCCAGCAAACAAGGGGGCGGGAACACTGAAGCTTTCTTT. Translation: CASKQGGGNTEAFF.

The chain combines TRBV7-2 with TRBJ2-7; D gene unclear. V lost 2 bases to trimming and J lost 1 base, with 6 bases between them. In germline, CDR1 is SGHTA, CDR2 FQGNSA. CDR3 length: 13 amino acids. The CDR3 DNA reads TGTGCCAGCAGCTTAAGCAAGTCCTACGAGCAGTACGTC. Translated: CASSLSKSYEQYV.

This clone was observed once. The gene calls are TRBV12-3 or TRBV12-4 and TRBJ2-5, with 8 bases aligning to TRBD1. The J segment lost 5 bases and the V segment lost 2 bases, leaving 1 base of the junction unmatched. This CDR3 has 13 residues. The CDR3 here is CASSLNRGETQYF. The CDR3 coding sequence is TGTGCCAGCAGTTTAAACAGGGGGGAGACCCAGTACTTC.

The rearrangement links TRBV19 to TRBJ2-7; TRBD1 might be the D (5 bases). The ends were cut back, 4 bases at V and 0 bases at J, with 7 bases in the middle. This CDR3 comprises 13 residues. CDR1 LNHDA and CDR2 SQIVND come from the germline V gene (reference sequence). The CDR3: CASSTDISYEQYF. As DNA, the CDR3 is TGTGCCAGTAGTACGGACATCTCCTACGAGCAGTACTTC.

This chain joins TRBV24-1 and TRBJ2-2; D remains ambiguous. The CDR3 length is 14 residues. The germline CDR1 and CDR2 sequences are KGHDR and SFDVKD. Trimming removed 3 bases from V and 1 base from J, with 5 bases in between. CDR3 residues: CATSDPGNTGELFF. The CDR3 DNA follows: TGTGCCACCAGTGATCCAGGGAACACCGGGGAGCTGTTTTTT.

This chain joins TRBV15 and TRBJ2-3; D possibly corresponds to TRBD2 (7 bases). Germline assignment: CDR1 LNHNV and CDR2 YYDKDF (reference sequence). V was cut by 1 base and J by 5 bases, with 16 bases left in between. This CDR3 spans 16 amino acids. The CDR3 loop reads CATSRAGGGGGDTQYF. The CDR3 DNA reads TGTGCCACCAGCAGAGCGGGCGGGGGAGGGGGAGATACGCAGTATTTT. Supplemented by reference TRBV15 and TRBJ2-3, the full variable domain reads DAMVIQNPRYQVTQFGKPVTLSCSQTLNHNVMYWYQQKSSQAPKLLFHYYDKDFNNEADTPDNFQSRRPNTSFCFLDIRSPGLGDTAMYLCATSRAGGGGGDTQYFGPGTRLTVL.

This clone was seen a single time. The CDR3 nucleotides read TGTGCCAGCAGTTTGGAGTTCGATCAGCCCCAGCATTTT. Encoded protein: CASSLEFDQPQHF. The chain combines TRBV27 with TRBJ1-5; D gene unclear. V was pared by 3 bases and J by 5 bases, with 8 bases between. The CDR3 length is 13 residues. Germline CDR1 MNHEY, CDR2 SMNVEV (reference sequence).

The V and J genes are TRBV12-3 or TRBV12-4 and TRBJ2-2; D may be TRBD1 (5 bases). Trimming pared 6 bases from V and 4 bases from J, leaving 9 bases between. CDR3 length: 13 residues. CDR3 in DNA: TGTGCCAGCAGGAGACAGAGCACCGGGGAGCTGTTTTTT. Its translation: CASRRQSTGELFF.

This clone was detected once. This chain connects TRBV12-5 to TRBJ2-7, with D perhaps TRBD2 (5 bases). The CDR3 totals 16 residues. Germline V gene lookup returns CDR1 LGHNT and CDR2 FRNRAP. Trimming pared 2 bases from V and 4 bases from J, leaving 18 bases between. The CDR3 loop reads CASGLNGETHKYEQYV. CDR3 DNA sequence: TGTGCTAGTGGTTTGAATGGGGAGACCCACAAGTACGAGCAGTACGTC.

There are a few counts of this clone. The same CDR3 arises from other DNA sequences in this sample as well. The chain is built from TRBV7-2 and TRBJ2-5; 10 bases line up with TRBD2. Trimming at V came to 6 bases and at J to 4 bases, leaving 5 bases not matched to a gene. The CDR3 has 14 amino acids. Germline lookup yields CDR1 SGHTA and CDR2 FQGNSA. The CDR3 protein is CASSRSGRGETQYF. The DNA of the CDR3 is TGTGCCAGCAGTCGAAGCGGGAGGGGAGAGACCCAGTACTTC.

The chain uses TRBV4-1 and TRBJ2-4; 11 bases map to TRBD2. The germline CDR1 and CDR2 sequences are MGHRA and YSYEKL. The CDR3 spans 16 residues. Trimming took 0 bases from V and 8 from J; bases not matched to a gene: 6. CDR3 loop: CASSQDRTSGYYIQYF. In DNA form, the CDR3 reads TGCGCCAGCAGCCAAGATAGGACTAGCGGGTATTACATTCAGTACTTC.

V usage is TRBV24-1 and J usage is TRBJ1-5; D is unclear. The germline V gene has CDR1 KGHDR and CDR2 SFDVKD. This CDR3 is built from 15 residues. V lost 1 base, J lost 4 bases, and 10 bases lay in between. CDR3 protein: CATSDFGGPNQPQHF. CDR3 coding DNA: TGTGCCACCAGTGATTTTGGAGGGCCTAATCAGCCCCAGCATTTT.

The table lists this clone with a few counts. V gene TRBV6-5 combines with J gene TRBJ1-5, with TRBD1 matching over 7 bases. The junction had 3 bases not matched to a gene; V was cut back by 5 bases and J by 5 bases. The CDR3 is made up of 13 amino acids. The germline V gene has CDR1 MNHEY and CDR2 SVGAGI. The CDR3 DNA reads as TGTGCCAGCAGTCACGACAGGGATCAGCCCCAGCATTTT. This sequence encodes CASSHDRDQPQHF.

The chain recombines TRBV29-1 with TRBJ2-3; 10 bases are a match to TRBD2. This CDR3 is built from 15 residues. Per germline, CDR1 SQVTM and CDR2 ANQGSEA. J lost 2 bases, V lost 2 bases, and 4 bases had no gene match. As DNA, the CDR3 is TGCAGCGTTGAACGAGCGGGGGGGCCCACAGATACGCAGTATTTT. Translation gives CSVERAGGPTDTQYF.

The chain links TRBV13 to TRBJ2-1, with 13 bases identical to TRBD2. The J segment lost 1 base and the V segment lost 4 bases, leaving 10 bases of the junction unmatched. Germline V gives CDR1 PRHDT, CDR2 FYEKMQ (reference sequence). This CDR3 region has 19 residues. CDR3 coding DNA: TGTGCCAGCAGCTACCATTCCGGGACTAGCGGGGTTTCCTACAATGAGCAGTTCTTC. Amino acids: CASSYHSGTSGVSYNEQFF.

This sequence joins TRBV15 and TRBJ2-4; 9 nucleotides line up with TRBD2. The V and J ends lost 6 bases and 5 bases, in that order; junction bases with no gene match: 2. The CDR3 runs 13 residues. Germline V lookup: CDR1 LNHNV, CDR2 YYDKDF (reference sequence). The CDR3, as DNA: TGTGCCACCAGTATAGCGGGGGAAAACATTCAGTACTTC. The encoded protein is CATSIAGENIQYF.

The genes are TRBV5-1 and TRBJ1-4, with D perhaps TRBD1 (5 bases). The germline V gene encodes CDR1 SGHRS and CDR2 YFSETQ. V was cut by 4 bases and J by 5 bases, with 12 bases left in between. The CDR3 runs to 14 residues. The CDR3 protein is CASSGPPGNEKLFF. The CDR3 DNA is TGCGCCAGCAGCGGGCCCCCAGGGAATGAAAAACTGTTTTTT.

The CDR3 DNA reads TGTGCCAGTAGTATGTGGGACACGAGCTCTGGAAACACCATATATTTT. This translates into CASSMWDTSSGNTIYF. This chain joins TRBV19 and TRBJ1-3, with D possibly TRBD1 on 6 matching bases. The V and J ends lost 3 bases and 0 bases respectively, with 12 bases between them. CDR1 is LNHDA, CDR2 SQIVND, per germline (reference sequence). The CDR3 length is 16 residues.

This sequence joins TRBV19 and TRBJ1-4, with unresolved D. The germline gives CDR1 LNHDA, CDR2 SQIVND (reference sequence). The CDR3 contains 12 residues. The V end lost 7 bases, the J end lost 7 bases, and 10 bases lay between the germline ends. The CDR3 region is CASTLSGEKLFF. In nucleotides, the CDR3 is TGTGCCAGTACCCTTTCAGGTGAAAAACTGTTTTTT.

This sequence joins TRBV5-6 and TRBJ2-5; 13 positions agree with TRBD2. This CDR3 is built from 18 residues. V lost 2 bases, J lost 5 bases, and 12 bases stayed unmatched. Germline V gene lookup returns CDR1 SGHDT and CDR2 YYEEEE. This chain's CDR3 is CASSLGLAGEPPTETQYF. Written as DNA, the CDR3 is TGTGCCAGCAGCTTAGGACTAGCGGGGGAACCCCCGACGGAGACCCAGTACTTC.

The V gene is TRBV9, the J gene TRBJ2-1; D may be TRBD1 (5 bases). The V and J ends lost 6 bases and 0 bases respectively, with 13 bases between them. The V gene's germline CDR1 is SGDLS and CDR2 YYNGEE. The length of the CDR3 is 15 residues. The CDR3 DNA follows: TGTGCCAGCACCCCTGCCCAGGGCTCCTACAATGAGCAGTTCTTC. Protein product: CASTPAQGSYNEQFF. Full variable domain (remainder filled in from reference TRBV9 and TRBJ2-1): DSGVTQTPKHLITATGQRVTLRCSPRSGDLSVYWYQQSLDQGLQFLIQYYNGEERAKGNILERFSAQQFPDLHSELNLSSLELGDSALYFCASTPAQGSYNEQFFGPGTRLTVL.

The CDR3 nucleotides are TGTGCCAGCAGTGAACGGGGGAGGGGGGGGTTCTACAATGAGCAGTTCTTC. Amino acids: CASSERGRGGFYNEQFF. The gene calls are TRBV6-1 and TRBJ2-1, with D maybe TRBD2 (7 bases). CDR3 length: 17 residues. CDR1 is MNHNS and CDR2 is SASEGT in the germline V gene. Trimming pared 2 bases from V and 3 bases from J, leaving 17 bases between.

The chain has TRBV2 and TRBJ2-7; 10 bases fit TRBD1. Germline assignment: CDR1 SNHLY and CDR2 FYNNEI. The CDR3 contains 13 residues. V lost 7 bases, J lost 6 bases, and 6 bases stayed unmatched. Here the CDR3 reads CASNTGDRGEQYV. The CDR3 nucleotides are TGTGCCAGCAATACCGGGGACAGGGGCGAGCAGTACGTC.

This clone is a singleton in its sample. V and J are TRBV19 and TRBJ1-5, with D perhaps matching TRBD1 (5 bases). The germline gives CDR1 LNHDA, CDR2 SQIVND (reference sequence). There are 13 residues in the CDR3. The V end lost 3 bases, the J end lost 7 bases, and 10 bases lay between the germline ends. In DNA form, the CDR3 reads TGTGCCAGTAGTATGGACACCCCCCAGCCCCAGCATTTT. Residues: CASSMDTPQPQHF.

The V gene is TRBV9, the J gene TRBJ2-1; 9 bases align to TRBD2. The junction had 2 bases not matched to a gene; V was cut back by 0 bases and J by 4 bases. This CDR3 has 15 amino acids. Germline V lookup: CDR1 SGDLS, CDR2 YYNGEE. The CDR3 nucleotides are TGTGCCAGCAGCGTAGGGCGGGGGGGGTACAATGAGCAGTTCTTC. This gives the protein CASSVGRGGYNEQFF.

The DNA of the CDR3 is TGTGCCAGCAGCGGGGGTAGCGGGAGATCAGATGAGCAGTTCTTC. Its translation: CASSGGSGRSDEQFF. This chain connects TRBV5-4 to TRBJ2-1; 9 bases map to TRBD2. The V gene end was trimmed by 4 bases and the J gene end by 8 bases; junction bases not matched to a gene: 10. Germline V gene data show CDR1 as SGHNT and CDR2 as YYREEE (reference sequence). This CDR3 contains 15 residues.

Here the CDR3 reads CATSDPGQGGHQPQHF. The CDR3 DNA is TGTGCCACCAGTGACCCTGGACAGGGGGGCCATCAGCCCCAGCATTTT. This chain links TRBV24-1 with TRBJ1-5; 10 bases agree with TRBD1. There are 16 residues in the CDR3. The V gene's germline CDR1 is KGHDR and CDR2 SFDVKD. Trimming at V came to 4 bases and at J to 5 bases, leaving 7 bases not matched to a gene.

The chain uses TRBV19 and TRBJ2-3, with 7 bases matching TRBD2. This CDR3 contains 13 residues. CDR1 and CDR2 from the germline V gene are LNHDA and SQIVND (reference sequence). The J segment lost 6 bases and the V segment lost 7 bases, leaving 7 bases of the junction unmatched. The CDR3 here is CASKPSGFDTQYF. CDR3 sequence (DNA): TGTGCCAGTAAGCCTAGCGGCTTTGATACGCAGTATTTT.

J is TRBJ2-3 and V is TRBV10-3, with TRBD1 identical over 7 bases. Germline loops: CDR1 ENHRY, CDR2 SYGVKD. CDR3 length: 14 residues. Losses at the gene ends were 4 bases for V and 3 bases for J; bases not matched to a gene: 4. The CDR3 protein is CAISAGTETDTQYF. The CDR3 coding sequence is TGTGCCATCAGTGCCGGGACAGAGACAGATACGCAGTATTTT.